The next 8 T cell receptor beta chains were all read from a single sample in a study of shared clonotypes between healthy human individuals. Libraries were prepared by immunoSEQ multiplex PCR; TCRdb keeps only in-frame clonotypes and omits some of them. The sample includes some 490,000 clones, 81% of them seen just once. The sample comprised PBMCs. Receptors originate from a woman aged 40 to 50 in good health. Some clones in this sample may be carry-over from other donors' samples.

The chain recombines TRBV30 with TRBJ1-4; TRBD1 matches at 9 bases. The V gene end was trimmed by 3 bases and the J gene end by 6 bases; junction bases not matched to a gene: 2. Germline lookup yields CDR1 GTSNPN and CDR2 SVGIG (reference sequence). This CDR3 is built from 13 residues. DNA of the CDR3: TGTGCCTGGAGACAGGGGGCGGATGAAAAACTGTTTTTT. Protein product: CAWRQGADEKLFF.

CDR3: CASSDPRTTSYNEQFF. DNA of the CDR3: TGTGCCAGCAGTGACCCCCGGACTACCTCCTACAATGAGCAGTTCTTC. The V gene is TRBV6-1, the J gene TRBJ2-1; D possibly corresponds to TRBD2 (6 bases). Germline-derived CDR1 and CDR2 are MNHNS and SASEGT. This CDR3 spans 16 amino acids. Trimming removed 3 bases from V and 0 bases from J, with 12 bases in between.

The chain recombines TRBV25-1 with TRBJ2-2, with D hard to call. The CDR3 sequence is 10 residues long. Germline V gives CDR1 MGHDK, CDR2 SYGVNS. Trimming removed 7 bases from V and 7 bases from J, with 4 bases in between. The CDR3 sequence: CASMDGELFF. CDR3 DNA: TGTGCCAGCATGGACGGGGAGCTGTTTTTT.

CDR3: CASSDTGVLDTQYF. For the CDR3, the DNA is TGTGCCAGCAGTGATACAGGAGTGCTAGATACGCAGTATTTT. This chain connects TRBV6-4 to TRBJ2-3; D is perhaps TRBD1 (5 bases). This CDR3 comprises 14 residues. In germline, CDR1 is MRHNA, CDR2 SNTAGT. The germline V and J ends were trimmed by 3 bases and 5 bases, with 12 bases remaining between them.

V usage is TRBV19 and J usage is TRBJ2-7, with TRBD1 matching 7 bases. This CDR3 spans 14 amino acids. CDR1 is LNHDA, CDR2 SQIVND, per germline (reference sequence). The trim removed 7 bases at V and 0 bases at J, leaving 6 bases unmatched. CDR3 region: CASMEDRSSYEQYF. The DNA for the CDR3 is TGTGCCAGTATGGAGGACAGGAGCTCCTACGAGCAGTACTTC.

CDR3 bases: TGCGCCAGCAGCCAAGAATACCAGGGTTCCTACGAGCAGTACTTC. It yields the protein CASSQEYQGSYEQYF. The chain carries TRBV4-3 and TRBJ2-7, with D perhaps TRBD1 (5 bases). Germline V gene sequence: CDR1 LGHNA, CDR2 YSLEER. V lost 0 bases to trimming and J lost 1 base, with 10 bases between them. The length of the CDR3 is 15 residues.

V is TRBV19 and J is TRBJ2-7; tentative D call: TRBD1 (5 bases). The CDR3 has 15 residues. CDR1 is LNHDA, CDR2 SQIVND, per germline (reference sequence). Trimming took off 5 bases at V and 5 bases at J, with 19 bases between the two ends. In nucleotides, the CDR3 is TGTGCCAGTAGTCCCTCCCTGACCCCCAGGGACGAGCAGTACTTC. Encoded protein: CASSPSLTPRDEQYF.

The V call is TRBV10-1, the J call TRBJ2-7, with TRBD2 identical over 14 bases. After removal of 2 bases from V and 6 bases from J, the junction contained 3 bases not matched to a gene. The CDR3 loop spans 15 amino acids. CDR1 is WNHNN and CDR2 is SYGVQD in the germline V gene (reference sequence). For the CDR3, the DNA is TGCGCCAGCAGTGAGAGGACTAGCGGGAGGATCGAGCAGTACTTC. It is translated as CASSERTSGRIEQYF.